This is a list of T cell receptor beta chains from one sample in a study of shared clonotypes between healthy human individuals. This table comes from immunoSEQ multiplex PCR, and its TCRdb copy is limited to in-frame clones, with some not included. The sample has under 2,500,000 clones, nearly 97% seen once; the top ten hold roughly 0.13%. Sequenced input: naive CD4+ T cells sorted from blood. The receptors stem from a man aged 18 to 30 in good health. The CDR3 runs from the conserved cysteine through the conserved F or W. The D gene is left open where the match is weak. Clone size is stated in some rows and not others, as once, few, many or a class when expanded.

cdr3_length | j_call | clone_size | v_call | d_call | cdr3_nt | cdr3_aa
12 | TRBJ2-3 | NA | TRBV7-2 | NA | TGTGCCAGCAGCTTTGCGTTGGATACGCAGTATTTT | CASSFALDTQYF
12 | TRBJ2-1 | NA | TRBV5-4 | NA | TGTGCCAGCAGCGGGCCTTACCAGGAGCAGTTCTTC | CASSGPYQEQFF
15 | TRBJ2-3 | NA | TRBV27 | NA | TGTGCCAGCACAAGCTCAGGGGTAGGGTCAGATACGCAGTATTTT | CASTSSGVGSDTQYF
14 | TRBJ2-1 | NA | TRBV19 | NA | TGTGCCAGTAAAGGGGGGTCTAACTACAATGAGCAGTTCTTC | CASKGGSNYNEQFF
15 | TRBJ2-1 | NA | TRBV4-3 | NA | TGCGCCAGCAGCCAAGAAAAGGGGACCTACAATGAGCAGTTCTTC | CASSQEKGTYNEQFF
12 | TRBJ2-5 | NA | TRBV9 | NA | TGTGCCAGCAGCGCCCATCAAGAGACCCAGTACTTC | CASSAHQETQYF
15 | TRBJ1-3 | NA | TRBV2 | NA | TGTGCCAGCAGCCTACAATGGCAAGGTGGAAACACCATATATTTT | CASSLQWQGGNTIYF
13 | TRBJ1-2 | NA | TRBV28 | NA | TGTGCCACCCGAGTGGGGTTAAGCTATGGCTACACCTTC | CATRVGLSYGYTF
14 | TRBJ1-1 | NA | TRBV2 | TRBD1 | TGTGCCAGCAGTGAAGAAGACAGGGTCACTGAAGCTTTCTTT | CASSEEDRVTEAFF
13 | TRBJ2-7 | NA | TRBV11-1 | NA | TGTGCCAGCAGCCCGGACAGAGGCTACGAGCAGTACTTC | CASSPDRGYEQYF
15 | TRBJ1-4 | NA | TRBV2 | NA | TGTGCCAGCAGTGGGGCAGGGGCTGCTAATGAAAAACTGTTTTTT | CASSGAGAANEKLFF
15 | TRBJ2-1 | NA | TRBV5-1 | NA | TGCGCCAGCAGCTTGCGCCCGACGGAAGGACATGAGCAGTTCTTC | CASSLRPTEGHEQFF
17 | TRBJ1-1 | NA | TRBV4-1 | NA | TGCGCCAGCAGCCAAGGACTTCCCGGGAGACGAAACACTGAAGCTTTCTTT | CASSQGLPGRRNTEAFF
13 | TRBJ2-5 | NA | TRBV6-5 | NA | TGTGCCAGCAGTATACAATCAAAAGAGACCCAGTACTTC | CASSIQSKETQYF
14 | TRBJ2-3 | NA | TRBV19 | TRBD1 | TGTGCCAGTGTTACAGGGGGAAGCACAGATACGCAGTATTTT | CASVTGGSTDTQYF
13 | TRBJ1-4 | NA | TRBV4-1 | NA | TGCGCCAGTGGCCGGGCGACTAATGAAAAACTGTTTTTT | CASGRATNEKLFF
13 | TRBJ2-7 | NA | TRBV6-5 | NA | TGTGCCAGCAGTTACAGGTGGAACTACGAGCAGTACTTC | CASSYRWNYEQYF
13 | TRBJ1-6 | NA | TRBV6-6 | NA | TGTGCCAGCAGTTACTCGAATCTGGGCCCCCTCCACTTT | CASSYSNLGPLHF
13 | TRBJ2-5 | NA | TRBV6-5 | NA | TGTGCCAGCAGGCAGGGGTACCAAGAGACCCAGTACTTC | CASRQGYQETQYF
18 | TRBJ2-3 | NA | TRBV6-4 | TRBD1 | TGTGCCAGCAGTGGGAATTTGGGGGACAGAAAACATACAGATACGCAGTATTTT | CASSGNLGDRKHTDTQYF
17 | TRBJ2-3 | few | TRBV5-1 | NA | TGCGCCAGCACCCCGGGGGCCGTTAGCGCGAGCACAGATACGCAGTATTTT | CASTPGAVSASTDTQYF
14 | TRBJ2-7 | NA | TRBV27 | TRBD1 | TGTGCCAGCAGTTTCCGGGACAGAACCTACGAGCAGTACTTC | CASSFRDRTYEQYF
15 | TRBJ2-7 | NA | TRBV18 | TRBD2 | TGTGCCAGCTCACCACCCAGGACTAGCGGGTACGAGCAGTACTTC | CASSPPRTSGYEQYF
14 | TRBJ2-7 | NA | TRBV18 | NA | TGTGCCAGCTCACCTCTATCGGACAGACGGGAGCAGTACTTC | CASSPLSDRREQYF
14 | TRBJ1-5 | NA | TRBV28 | TRBD1 | TGTGCCATGCCGGGGCAGGGGGCAAACCAGCCCCAGCATTTT | CAMPGQGANQPQHF
15 | TRBJ2-7 | NA | TRBV18 | TRBD1 | TGTGCCAGCTCACCTCCCGGGACAGGGGGGTACGAGCAGTACTTC | CASSPPGTGGYEQYF
13 | TRBJ1-2 | NA | TRBV6-5 | NA | TGTGCCAGCAGTTACTCGGGGGGAGGTGGCTACACCTTC | CASSYSGGGGYTF
12 | TRBJ1-6 | NA | TRBV21-1 | NA | TGTGCCAGCAGCCCTCATTTTTCACCCCTCCACTTT | CASSPHFSPLHF
16 | TRBJ2-7 | NA | TRBV15 | NA | TGTGCCACCAGCAGTGACTGGGAAGCAGCTCTCCGGGAGCAGTACTTC | CATSSDWEAALREQYF
15 | TRBJ1-5 | NA | TRBV28 | TRBD1 | TGTGCCAGCAGTCGGACAGGGGCGAGCAATCAGCCCCAGCATTTT | CASSRTGASNQPQHF
15 | TRBJ2-2 | NA | TRBV5-1 | NA | TGCGCCAGCAGCTCAAATCACCCGGGCACCGGGGAGCTGTTTTTT | CASSSNHPGTGELFF
13 | TRBJ1-2 | once | TRBV6-1 | NA | TGTGCCAGCAGCCCACTGGGTCTCTATGGCTACACCTTC | CASSPLGLYGYTF
15 | TRBJ2-7 | NA | TRBV4-1 | NA | TGCGCCAGCAGCCAATTAGGGACGAAGTCCTACGAGCAGTACTTC | CASSQLGTKSYEQYF
14 | TRBJ2-7 | NA | TRBV11-2 | TRBD2 | TGTGCCAGCAGCTCCACAGCGGGGGCCTACGAGCAGTACTTC | CASSSTAGAYEQYF
17 | TRBJ1-6 | NA | TRBV12-5 | NA | TGTGCTAGTGGTTTGGTACTTGAGGGCTCCTATAATTCACCCCTCCACTTT | CASGLVLEGSYNSPLHF